The clone carrying this T cell receptor beta chain was observed a handful of times. What it recognizes is unknown. Germline V CDR1 and CDR2: LNHNV, YYDKDF (reference sequence). V shed 3 bases and J shed 8 bases, with 16 bases lying between them. The CDR3 covers 14 residues. These data belong to a study of T cells after yellow fever vaccination. Whole-study context: Fractions with few cells were prepared using SMART-Seq v4 Ultra Low Input.

A 5'RACE template-switching step, the method used to make TCR cDNA, added a universal primer site and UMIs. TCRdb re-derived calls from the 5' RACE reads in MiXCR, one entry per CDR3 protein. The table has about 350,000 distinct CDR3 sequences, approximately 12% seen once. Findings of the study overall: Abundant clonotypes from the bulk population could have been carried over as contaminants into FACS-sorted repertoires.

The sample consisted of CD4+ T cells sorted from PBMCs, taken 15 days after the yellow fever booster vaccination. The clonotype originates from a man between 18 and 29 years old who received the YFV17D yellow fever vaccine. The rearrangement joins TRBV15 to TRBJ1-2; the D gene is possibly TRBD1 (5 bases). CDR3 residues: CATSRNIQGYGYTF. The CDR3 DNA is TGTGCCACCAGCAGGAACATCCAGGGATACGGCTACACCTTC.